Presented here are 18 T cell receptor beta chains from one specimen sequenced in a study of CD8 T cells in Susac syndrome. Reverse transcription of about 0.5 to 1 ug RNA was carried out with random hexamers. TCRdb redid the calling of the immunoSEQ multiplex PCR reads with MiXCR, one entry per CDR3 protein. The sample lists 300,000 to 350,000 distinct CDR3 sequences; 92% were seen once. Sequenced input: CD4+ T cells from PBMCs. Receptor source: a human donor with multiple sclerosis.

The chain couples TRBV19 to TRBJ1-1, with TRBD1 as a possible D gene (5 bases). V was cut by 3 bases and J by 3 bases, with 11 bases left in between. Germline-derived CDR1 and CDR2 are LNHDA and SQIVND (reference sequence). The CDR3 loop spans 14 amino acids. CDR3 sequence reads: CASSMARGHTEAFF. The DNA of the CDR3 is TGTGCCAGTAGTATGGCCCGGGGACACACTGAAGCTTTCTTT.

This sequence joins TRBV27 and TRBJ2-7; D gene unclear. The CDR3 spans 12 residues. Per germline, CDR1 MNHEY and CDR2 SMNVEV (reference sequence). Trimming stripped 2 bases from V and 3 bases from J, with 5 bases between. CDR3 sequence reads: CASSLNRYEQYF. In DNA form, the CDR3 reads TGTGCCAGCAGTTTAAACCGCTACGAGCAGTACTTC.

This CDR3 reads CASSQTPHKRGFF. The CDR3 nucleotides are TGTGCCAGCAGCCAAACCCCCCACAAACGGGGGTTCTTC. This sequence joins TRBV3-1 and TRBJ2-1; maybe TRBD2 (5 bases). The V end lost 2 bases, the J end lost 15 bases, and 17 bases lay between the germline ends. CDR3 length: 13 amino acids. Per the germline V gene, CDR1 is LGHDT and CDR2 is YNNKEL (reference sequence).

This clonotype showed up just once. The chain uses TRBV6-5 and TRBJ1-1; weak D call: TRBD1 (6 bases). V was clipped by 5 bases and J by 4 bases, with 17 bases between them. CDR3 length equals 15 residues. The germline gives CDR1 MNHEY, CDR2 SVGAGI. CDR3 residues: CASSKGGAPVTEAFF. CDR3 nucleotides: TGTGCCAGCAGTAAGGGGGGGGCCCCGGTCACTGAAGCTTTCTTT.

The gene calls are TRBV5-6 and TRBJ2-5, with TRBD1 identical over 9 bases. The ends lost 5 bases at V and 1 base at J; junction bases unmatched: 12. The CDR3 consists of 17 residues. Germline loops: CDR1 SGHDT, CDR2 YYEEEE. The CDR3 DNA sequence: TGTGCCAGCAGTTTAAAAGCCGGGACAGGGAGCCAAGAGACCCAGTACTTC. It codes for CASSLKAGTGSQETQYF.

V is TRBV11-2 and J is TRBJ1-1, with D uncertain. The germline V gene has CDR1 SGHAT and CDR2 FQNNGV. Trimming shortened V by 4 bases and J by 6 bases, and 18 bases separated the two germline ends. This CDR3 has 15 residues. The CDR3 loop reads CASSYGLAGGPEAFF. DNA for the CDR3: TGTGCCAGCAGCTATGGGCTTGCGGGTGGTCCTGAAGCTTTCTTT.

The chain carries TRBV7-9 and TRBJ1-2; no definite D call. The V end lost 3 bases, the J end lost 4 bases, and 12 bases lay between the germline ends. Germline V gene sequence: CDR1 SEHNR, CDR2 FQNEAQ (reference sequence). This CDR3 has 14 amino acids. The CDR3 sequence: CASSFQDGPYGYTF. The DNA for the CDR3 is TGTGCCAGCAGCTTCCAGGACGGACCCTATGGCTACACCTTC.

The V and J genes are TRBV5-4 and TRBJ2-7; D is unclear. The CDR3 runs to 14 residues. The germline CDR1 and CDR2 sequences are SGHNT and YYREEE (reference sequence). The V gene lost 4 bases and the J gene lost 4 bases, with 15 bases spanning the gap. The CDR3 DNA reads as TGTGCCAGCAGCCCCGGACGGACCCTTTACGAGCAGTACTTC. This encodes CASSPGRTLYEQYF. Variable domain in full (rest from reference TRBV5-4 and TRBJ2-7): ETGVTQSPTHLIKTRGQQVTLRCSSQSGHNTVSWYQQALGQGPQFIFQYYREEENGRGNFPPRFSGLQFPNYSSELNVNALELDDSALYLCASSPGRTLYEQYFGPGTRLTVT.

The rearrangement uses TRBV15 and TRBJ2-1; 8 nucleotides agree with TRBD2. V shed 4 bases and J 7 bases; nucleotides not matched to a gene: 6. Germline CDR1 LNHNV, CDR2 YYDKDF (reference sequence). This CDR3 comprises 14 residues. CDR3 sequence: CATSKGLERNEQFF. In DNA form, the CDR3 reads TGTGCCACCAGCAAGGGACTAGAACGTAATGAGCAGTTCTTC.

The chain combines TRBV10-3 with TRBJ2-2; no clear D. The CDR3 has 16 residues. Germline CDR1 is ENHRY and CDR2 is SYGVKD. With 3 bases removed from V and 1 base from J, the gap between germline ends came to 12 bases. For the CDR3, the DNA is TGTGCCATCAGTGACATGGGGATGGGGAACACCGGGGAGCTGTTTTTT. Amino acid sequence: CAISDMGMGNTGELFF.

The J gene is TRBJ2-1, the V gene TRBV4-3; the match to TRBD2 covers 11 bases. CDR1 and CDR2 from the germline V gene are LGHNA and YSLEER. The junction had 9 bases not matched to a gene; V was cut back by 0 bases and J by 8 bases. CDR3 size: 17 residues. In DNA, the CDR3 is TGCGCCAGCAGCCAAGATTATAGCGGGAGGGATAGCGATGAGCAGTTCTTC. This encodes CASSQDYSGRDSDEQFF.

CDR3 nucleotides: TGTGCCAGCAGTTTTGAGTCCGGGAGGACTTGGAAAATTGGTAATGAGCAGTTCTTC. Translation gives CASSFESGRTWKIGNEQFF. The V call is TRBV27, the J call TRBJ2-1, with 7 bases identical to TRBD2. With V trimmed by 3 bases and J by 7 bases, 21 bases remained unmatched. Germline values: CDR1 MNHEY, CDR2 SMNVEV (reference sequence). The CDR3 consists of 19 residues.

The rearrangement links TRBV9 to TRBJ2-1; 8 bases align to TRBD2. From germline, CDR1 is SGDLS and CDR2 YYNGEE. The V gene end was trimmed by 0 bases and the J gene end by 1 base; junction bases not matched to a gene: 21. The CDR3 has 22 residues. The CDR3 DNA is TGTGCCAGCAGCGTAGGGTCTCCACTTCGGGGATTTAGCGGGGATTCCTACAATGAGCAGTTCTTC. Protein product: CASSVGSPLRGFSGDSYNEQFF.

This sequence joins TRBV2 and TRBJ1-2; 7 nucleotides match TRBD1. CDR3 length: 14 residues. The germline V gene encodes CDR1 SNHLY and CDR2 FYNNEI. J was trimmed by 4 bases and V by 7 bases; bases with no gene match: 9. The CDR3 nucleotides read TGTGCCAGCATGACCGGGACAGAGAGCTATGGCTACACCTTC. Protein: CASMTGTESYGYTF.

This chain uses TRBV6-5 with TRBJ1-4, with a tentative D call TRBD1 (6 bases). CDR3 length equals 13 residues. CDR1 is MNHEY, CDR2 SVGAGI, per germline. Trimming left V 0 bases short and J 8 bases short, with 7 bases between. The CDR3, as DNA: TGTGCCAGCAGTTACTCGAGGGGGGAAAAACTGTTTTTT. Encoded protein: CASSYSRGEKLFF.

This chain connects TRBV27 to TRBJ2-3, with 8 bases fitting TRBD1. J was trimmed by 6 bases and V by 5 bases; bases with no gene match: 16. This CDR3 region has 17 residues. Germline-derived CDR1 and CDR2 are MNHEY and SMNVEV (reference sequence). The DNA for the CDR3 is TGTGCCAGCAGTAATTTAGGACAGGGAAGGTTTAGGGATACGCAGTATTTT. It yields the protein CASSNLGQGRFRDTQYF.

This clonotype is a singleton in its sample. The J gene is TRBJ2-3, the V gene TRBV20-1; D could derive from TRBD1 or TRBD2 (6 bases each). Trimming stripped 6 bases from V and 2 bases from J, with 12 bases between. Germline CDR1 is DFQATT and CDR2 is SNEGSKA (reference sequence). The CDR3 totals 13 residues. This CDR3 is CSAWPGATDTQYF. The CDR3 DNA sequence: TGCAGTGCCTGGCCGGGGGCCACAGATACGCAGTATTTT.

The chain links TRBV7-9 to TRBJ1-2; weak D call: TRBD1 (5 bases). This CDR3 spans 14 amino acids. Germline assignment: CDR1 SEHNR and CDR2 FQNEAQ (reference sequence). V lost 1 base and J lost 4, with 10 bases in between. This chain's CDR3 is CASSLGRDLYGYTF. CDR3 sequence (DNA): TGTGCCAGCAGCTTAGGCAGGGATCTCTATGGCTACACCTTC. Full variable domain (missing parts from reference TRBV7-9 and TRBJ1-2): DTGVSQNPRHKITKRGQNVTFRCDPISEHNRLYWYRQTLGQGPEFLTYFQNEAQLEKSRLLSDRFSAERPKGSFSTLEIQRTEQGDSAMYLCASSLGRDLYGYTFGSGTRLTVV.